This TCR beta chain was found in a study of post-analysis software for immune sequencing data. As for the study in general: Secondary progressive, relapsing-remitting and progressive-relapsing multiple sclerosis were among the included disease courses. Study findings and constraints: In patients, about five TRBV segments were more frequent than in controls, with TRBV5-6, TRBV5-1 and TRBV20-1 among them.

Unique molecular identifiers were present in the TCR beta cDNA libraries. TCRdb used MiXCR to reprocess the PCR reads, holding one entry per CDR3 protein. In the table there are roughly 620,000 distinct CDR3 sequences, around 40% of which are singletons. The CDR3 has 13 residues. V was trimmed by 4 bases and J by 6 bases, leaving 10 bases between them. Germline V CDR1 and CDR2: LGHDT, YNNKEL (reference sequence). As concerns this clonotype: The target antigen is unknown.

The clonotype originates from a girl under 18 with multiple sclerosis. The genes are TRBV3-1 and TRBJ2-1; D possibly uses TRBD1 or TRBD2 (5 bases each). Specimen: blood. CDR3 DNA sequence: TGTGCCAGCAGCCGGGACGGTTTCAATGAGCAGTTCTTC. Translated: CASSRDGFNEQFF.